The clone carrying this T cell receptor beta chain is medium-sized. Its antigen is not identified. Method: immunoSEQ multiplex PCR; TCRdb's copy keeps in-frame clones and lacks some. Among fewer than 80,000 clones listed, over 75% were seen once. This entry is derived from a study of OX40 agonist ivuxolimab in advanced cancers. Across the study: Anti-PD-1, anti-PD-L1 or anti-CTLA-4 therapy given earlier was allowed, and 40% had some.

Trimming removed 2 bases from V and 7 bases from J; junction bases left unmatched: 9. The CDR3 sequence is 14 residues long. Germline V gene lookup returns CDR1 SGHDT and CDR2 YYEEEE. Whole-study findings and limits: On average, CD8+ T cells had more expanded clones than CD4+.

This receptor was obtained from an adult with an advanced solid tumor such as melanoma, head and neck, liver or kidney cancer. The sequencing here drew on CD4+ or CD8+ T cells sorted from blood, taken in a trial of the OX40 agonist ivuxolimab. This rearrangement joins TRBV5-6 to TRBJ2-7; the match to TRBD2 covers 7 bases. The CDR3 sequence: CASSFGDYRGEQYF. The CDR3 nucleotides read TGTGCCAGCAGCTTCGGGGACTACCGGGGGGAGCAGTACTTC. Together with reference TRBV5-6 and TRBJ2-7, the CDR3 gives the full variable domain: DAGVTQSPTHLIKTRGQQVTLRCSPKSGHDTVSWYQQALGQGPQFIFQYYEEEERQRGNFPDRFSGHQFPNYSSELNVNALLLGDSALYLCASSFGDYRGEQYFGPGTRLTVT.